The 22 T cell receptor beta chains presented below share a single source sample, sequenced in a study of blood T cells in healthy people across ages. A second PCR, run for about 7 to 11 cycles, used a sample-barcoded 5' primer plus a J-beta primer mix. Via MiXCR, TCRdb re-called the 5' RACE reads, giving one row per CDR3 protein. The table includes under 2,000,000 distinct CDR3 sequences, about 50% detected once. The sequenced sample consisted of blood. The receptors originated from a woman between 35 and 50 years old in good health.

The chain joins TRBV5-1 to TRBJ2-7, with 8 nucleotides matching TRBD1. The DNA end is a closer match to TRBJ2-5, so the J assignment may be wrong. The CDR3 is 14 residues long. Germline V gene lookup returns CDR1 SGHRS and CDR2 YFSETQ. The CDR3 reads CASSFDRGEETQYF. The CDR3 DNA reads as TGCGCCAGCAGCTTTGACAGGGGAGAGGAGACCCAGTACTTC.

This CDR3 reads CSASWQGGNQPQHF. CDR3 DNA: TGCAGTGCTTCATGGCAGGGTGGCAATCAGCCCCAGCATTTT. The V gene is TRBV20-1, the J gene TRBJ1-5; D perhaps matches TRBD1 (5 bases). From germline, CDR1 is DFQATT and CDR2 SNEGSKA (reference sequence). The CDR3 is 14 amino acids. V lost 5 bases to trimming and J lost 2 bases, with 13 bases between them.

This chain uses TRBV29-1 with TRBJ2-3; D is possibly TRBD2 (6 bases). This CDR3 comprises 14 residues. With 4 bases removed from V and 2 bases from J, the gap between germline ends came to 13 bases. The V gene's germline CDR1 is SQVTM and CDR2 ANQGSEA. The DNA of the CDR3 is TGCAGCGTTGTCGGGGCGGGAAACACAGATACGCAGTATTTT. Residues: CSVVGAGNTDTQYF.

This chain uses TRBV4-3 with TRBJ1-2; possibly TRBD1 for D (5 bases). CDR3 length: 15 residues. V lost 0 bases to trimming and J lost 1 base, with 9 bases between them. Germline lookup yields CDR1 LGHNA and CDR2 YSLEER. In nucleotides, the CDR3 is TGCGCCAGCAGCCAAGATTGGAGGGGTAACTATGGCTACACCTTC. Protein: CASSQDWRGNYGYTF.

This clonotype was observed a handful of times. The chain recombines TRBV29-1 with TRBJ1-2; no reliable D call. This CDR3 has 11 residues. Germline CDR1 and CDR2: SQVTM and ANQGSEA. Trimming shortened V by 8 bases and J by 1 base, and 8 bases separated the two germline ends. The CDR3 DNA is TGCAGCACAACAGATAACTATGGCTACACCTTC. Its protein is CSTTDNYGYTF.

The chain carries TRBV10-1 and TRBJ2-1, with 8 bases identical to TRBD2. The CDR3 runs 17 residues. With V trimmed by 4 bases and J by 5 bases, 13 bases remained unmatched. Germline V CDR1 and CDR2: WNHNN, SYGVQD (reference sequence). The CDR3 DNA reads TGCGCCAGCAGTGGTCGAAGTGCGGGGGGCTACCACAATGAGCAGTTCTTC. This encodes CASSGRSAGGYHNEQFF.

This chain joins TRBV6-2 or TRBV6-3 and TRBJ1-4, with unresolved D. V was shortened by 5 bases and J by 0 bases, with 7 bases between the two germline ends. In germline, CDR1 is MNHEY, CDR2 SVGEGT. The CDR3 extends over 14 amino acids. The CDR3 loop is CASSRRTTNEKLFF. The CDR3, as DNA: TGTGCCAGCAGTCGAAGAACAACTAATGAAAAACTGTTTTTT.

The chain combines TRBV27 with TRBJ2-1; TRBD1 agrees at 10 bases. Trimming at V came to 8 bases and at J to 5 bases, leaving 9 bases not matched to a gene. Germline CDR1 MNHEY, CDR2 SMNVEV (reference sequence). This CDR3 has 15 amino acids. The CDR3 bases are TGTGCCAGCTGTCCCCGGGACAGGGGTAACAATGAGCAGTTCTTC. This gives the protein CASCPRDRGNNEQFF.

The table lists this clonotype with a few counts. The chain carries TRBV21-1 and TRBJ2-1; the table assigns TRBD2, which was not confirmed against the DNA. TRBV21-1 has pseudogene status. The CDR3 spans 18 residues. The CDR3 spells CASSKSNTSGGPHNEQFF. The DNA for the CDR3 is TGTGCCAGCAGCAAAAGTAACACTAGCGGGGGCCCCCACAATGAGCAGTTCTTC.

The V gene is TRBV6-1, the J gene TRBJ2-7; perhaps TRBD2 as D (6 bases). The CDR3 sequence is 13 residues long. Trimming left V 6 bases short and J 3 bases short, with 12 bases between. The V gene's germline CDR1 is MNHNS and CDR2 SASEGT. The CDR3 nucleotides are TGTGCCAGCAGGGGACTGGGTGACTACGAGCAGTACTTC. Protein product: CASRGLGDYEQYF.

For this clonotype: A much more abundant neighbour one base away suggests this may be a read error. The J gene is TRBJ2-5, the V gene TRBV29-1; 8 nucleotides align to TRBD2. With 5 bases clipped from V and 11 bases from J, the junction kept 19 bases outside the gene matches. The CDR3 loop spans 15 amino acids. Germline V gene sequence: CDR1 SQVTM, CDR2 ANQGSEA. The CDR3 protein is CSVPGIGGGQSEQYF. CDR3 in DNA: TGCAGCGTTCCCGGAATCGGGGGGGGCCAGAGTGAGCAGTACTTC.

Of note for this clonotype: Its ends do not fully match the called genes, so a read error is possible. V gene TRBV5-1 combines with J gene TRBJ1-1; D gene unclear. Germline-derived CDR1 and CDR2 are SGHRS and YFSETQ. The CDR3 extends over 14 amino acids. As DNA, the CDR3 is TGTGCCAGCAGTTTGGAGGGCCGTGACACTGAAGCTTTCTTT. It codes for CASSLEGRDTEAFF.

V is TRBV4-2 and J is TRBJ2-5; D may be TRBD2 (5 bases). Germline V gene lookup returns CDR1 LGHNA and CDR2 YNFKEQ. Trimming shortened V by 2 bases and J by 13 bases, and 17 bases separated the two germline ends. CDR3 length: 13 residues. The DNA of the CDR3 is TGTGCCAGCAGCCAACTTTCCTTGGGAGTTCGGTACTTC. Protein product: CASSQLSLGVRYF.

J is TRBJ1-6 and V is TRBV7-9; D may be TRBD1 (5 bases). The CDR3 is 15 amino acids. V dropped 1 base and J dropped 10 bases, with 14 bases sitting between them. Germline-derived CDR1 and CDR2 are SEHNR and FQNEAQ (reference sequence). CDR3 amino acids: CASSLVKGTGSPLHF. Written as DNA, the CDR3 is TGTGCCAGCAGCTTAGTCAAGGGAACAGGATCACCCCTCCACTTT.

In its sample, this clonotype was seen a few times. The rearrangement joins TRBV28 to TRBJ2-1; D gene ambiguous. Trimming left V 5 bases short and J 7 bases short, with 6 bases between. This CDR3 has 11 amino acids. The V gene's germline CDR1 is MDHEN and CDR2 SYDVKM. Here the CDR3 reads CASSGINEQFF. CDR3 in DNA: TGTGCCAGCAGTGGCATTAATGAGCAGTTCTTC.

The genes are TRBV4-1 and TRBJ2-5; TRBD2 aligns across 10 bases. This CDR3 region has 16 residues. The J segment lost 4 bases and the V segment lost 0 bases, leaving 5 bases of the junction unmatched. Germline assignment: CDR1 MGHRA and CDR2 YSYEKL. This CDR3 reads CASSQDKRGGRETQYF. CDR3 in DNA: TGCGCCAGCAGCCAAGATAAGCGGGGGGGCCGAGAGACCCAGTACTTC.

In its sample, this clonotype was seen a few times. The chain couples TRBV6-2 or TRBV6-3 to TRBJ1-2; TRBD1 agrees at 9 bases. Germline loops: CDR1 MNHEY, CDR2 SVGEGT. This CDR3 has 15 residues. The J segment lost 2 bases and the V segment lost 5 bases, leaving 6 bases of the junction unmatched. The CDR3 protein is CASSNPGQGNYGYTF. CDR3 coding DNA: TGTGCCAGCAGTAACCCGGGACAGGGCAACTATGGCTACACCTTC.

The V call is TRBV18, the J call TRBJ1-1; 9 bases are shared with TRBD1. The CDR3 loop spans 17 amino acids. CDR1 is KGHSH and CDR2 is LQKENI in the germline V gene. Germline trimming cut 6 bases from V and 1 base from J; bases unmatched to any gene: 12. CDR3 coding DNA: TGTGCCAGCTCCTATAGGACAGGGGATAGAGCGAACACTGAAGCTTTCTTT. Its translation: CASSYRTGDRANTEAFF.

This chain uses TRBV7-3 with TRBJ2-1; D is uncertain. Trimming cost V 6 bases and J 3 bases, with 15 bases left between them. Germline V gene sequence: CDR1 SGHTA, CDR2 FQGTGA. The CDR3 sequence is 15 residues long. CDR3 protein: CASSPNLGIYNEQFF. CDR3 DNA sequence: TGTGCCAGCAGTCCGAACTTAGGGATCTACAATGAGCAGTTCTTC.

The rearrangement links TRBV2 to TRBJ2-1, with TRBD1 identical over 9 bases. The ends lost 6 bases at V and 3 bases at J; junction bases unmatched: 9. The CDR3 sequence is 16 residues long. Germline loops: CDR1 SNHLY, CDR2 FYNNEI. The CDR3 DNA sequence: TGTGCCAGCAGCCCGGAGGGACAGGGTCTCTACAATGAGCAGTTCTTC. Translated, it gives CASSPEGQGLYNEQFF.

The V call is TRBV12-3 or TRBV12-4, the J call TRBJ1-5; D perhaps matches TRBD1 (5 bases). There are 15 residues in the CDR3. Trimming took off 5 bases at V and 3 bases at J, with 14 bases between the two ends. CDR3 bases: TGTGCCAGCAGTCGTATAGGGGTAGACAATCAGCCCCAGCATTTT. This translates into CASSRIGVDNQPQHF.

The rearrangement joins TRBV20-1 to TRBJ2-7; D assignment may be TRBD1 or TRBD2 (5 bases each). V dropped 3 bases and J dropped 4 bases, with 19 bases sitting between them. This CDR3 has 15 residues. Per germline, CDR1 DFQATT and CDR2 SNEGSKA (reference sequence). This CDR3 is CSASRILFGAYEQYF. DNA for the CDR3: TGCAGTGCTAGCCGAATTCTTTTCGGGGCTTACGAGCAGTACTTC.